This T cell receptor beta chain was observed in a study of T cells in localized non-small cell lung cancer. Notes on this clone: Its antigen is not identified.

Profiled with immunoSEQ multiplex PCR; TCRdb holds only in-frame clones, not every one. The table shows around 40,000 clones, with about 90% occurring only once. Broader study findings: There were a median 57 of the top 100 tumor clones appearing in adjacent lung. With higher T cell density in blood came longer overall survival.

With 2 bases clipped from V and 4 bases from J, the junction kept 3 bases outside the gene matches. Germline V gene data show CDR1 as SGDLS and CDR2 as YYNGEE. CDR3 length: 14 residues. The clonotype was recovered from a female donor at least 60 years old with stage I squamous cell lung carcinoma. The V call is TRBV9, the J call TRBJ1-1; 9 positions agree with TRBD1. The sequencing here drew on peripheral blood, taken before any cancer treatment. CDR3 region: CASSVDRGITEAFF. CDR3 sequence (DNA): TGTGCCAGCAGCGTGGACAGGGGAATCACTGAAGCTTTCTTT.